The entry that follows covers one T cell receptor beta chain sequence. The antigen remains unidentified. With 60 Vbeta and 13 Jbeta primers, the PCR was carried out. Clones were sequenced by immunoSEQ multiplex PCR, and TCRdb holds only the in-frame ones, with some missing. The sample holds some 150,000 clones, about 82% seen once. The CDR3 contains 14 residues. The J segment lost 5 bases and the V segment lost 9 bases, leaving 7 bases of the junction unmatched. Germline V gives CDR1 SNHLY, CDR2 FYNNEI. This specimen belongs to a study of cytomegalovirus exposure and HLA in healthy donors. About the research overall: The study placed approximately 81% of its 398 genotyped donors in the Caucasian-associated ancestry cluster. General study results and limits: DRB1 showed the most TCR associations and HLA-C the fewest in a later analysis, as rates varied by HLA locus.

The chain employs TRBV2 and TRBJ2-1; TRBD1 agrees at 10 bases. Material for sequencing was PBMCs. The receptor was isolated from a woman between 18 and 30 years old in good health and CMV-seronegative. The CDR3 region has the DNA TGTGCCAGTGCCCGGGACAGGGGTAACAATGAGCAGTTCTTC. This encodes CASARDRGNNEQFF.